The rows below give T cell receptor beta chains drawn from one sample of a study of cytomegalovirus exposure and HLA in healthy donors. Clones were sequenced by immunoSEQ multiplex PCR, and TCRdb holds only the in-frame ones, with some missing. The data show 110,000 to 150,000 clones, roughly 80% seen once. Sequenced: PBMCs. These receptors all come from a female donor in good health and CMV-seronegative. CDR3s include the opening cysteine and the closing phenylalanine or tryptophan. D genes are given only for firm matches. The size field is filled for only some rows; it gives once, few, many or a size class.

d_call clone_size j_call v_call cdr3_length cdr3_nt cdr3_aa
NA NA TRBJ2-2 TRBV11-3 13 TGTGCCAGCAGCTCAAGGGGTGGCGGGGAGCTGTTTTTT CASSSRGGGELFF
TRBD1 NA TRBJ1-2 TRBV7-2 15 TGTGCCAGCAGCTTAGAGGCCGGGACAGGGTATGGCTACACCTTC CASSLEAGTGYGYTF
NA NA TRBJ2-7 TRBV29-1 13 TGCAGCGCCAAGGACGGACTTTCCTACGAGCAGTACTTC CSAKDGLSYEQYF
TRBD1 NA TRBJ2-1 TRBV7-3 13 TGTGCCAGCAGCATTAGGGACAGTAATGAGCAGTTCTTC CASSIRDSNEQFF
NA NA TRBJ1-2 TRBV12-5 13 TGTGCTAGTGGTCCATCAGGGGAAAGTGGCTACACCTTC CASGPSGESGYTF
NA NA TRBJ1-5 TRBV9 13 TGTGCCAGCAGCGTAGATACAGATCAGCCCCAGCATTTT CASSVDTDQPQHF
TRBD1 NA TRBJ1-1 TRBV7-9 15 TGTGCCAGCAGCTCCCTTGGACAGGGGAGGGTTGAAGCTTTCTTT CASSSLGQGRVEAFF
NA NA TRBJ2-7 TRBV4-1 16 TGCGCCAGCAGCCAAGATGAAGAAACGAGCTCCTACGAGCAGTACTTC CASSQDEETSSYEQYF
TRBD2 NA TRBJ2-1 TRBV9 15 TGTGCCAGCAGCGCGGGAGGCCACTTCTACAATGAGCAGTTCTTC CASSAGGHFYNEQFF
NA NA TRBJ2-5 TRBV9 14 TGTGCCAGCAGCGTAGGTGTGCAGAAAGAGACCCAGTACTTC CASSVGVQKETQYF
TRBD1 NA TRBJ1-2 TRBV6-5 15 TGTGCCAGCAGCCTCGACAGGGGGAGCCTCTATGGCTACACCTTC CASSLDRGSLYGYTF
NA NA TRBJ1-1 TRBV10-2 11 TGCGCCAGCAGCGTGAACACTGAAGCTTTCTTT CASSVNTEAFF
NA NA TRBJ1-4 TRBV28 14 TGTGCCAGCAGACCAGGGTTTACTAATGAAAAACTGTTTTTT CASRPGFTNEKLFF
NA NA TRBJ1-2 TRBV28 16 TGTGCCAGCAGTTTAGATGGGGACACAACTAACTATGGCTACACCTTC CASSLDGDTTNYGYTF
NA few TRBJ1-5 TRBV5-6 15 TGTGCCAGCAGCGGTGGACTAAATAGCAATCAGCCCCAGCATTTT CASSGGLNSNQPQHF
TRBD1 NA TRBJ1-1 TRBV28 14 TGTGCCAGCAGCGGGGACAGGGTTGGCACTGAAGCTTTCTTT CASSGDRVGTEAFF
NA NA TRBJ1-4 TRBV27 14 TGTGCCAGCAGTTTAGCGGGAACCAATGAAAAACTGTTTTTT CASSLAGTNEKLFF
TRBD2 NA TRBJ2-1 TRBV28 19 TGTGCCAGCAGTTCGACGGGACTAGCGGGATCCAGCTCCTACAATGAGCAGTTCTTC CASSSTGLAGSSSYNEQFF
NA NA TRBJ1-2 TRBV5-1 17 TGCGCCAGCAGCTTGTCCGGACTCGGGGGTGGTGGCTATGGCTACACCTTC CASSLSGLGGGGYGYTF
TRBD1 few TRBJ1-2 TRBV10-3 16 TGTGCCATCAGTGAGTCGGGACAGGGGGGTGACTATGGCTACACCTTC CAISESGQGGDYGYTF
NA NA TRBJ2-2 TRBV19 13 TGTGCCAGTAGACAAACGAACACCGGGGAGCTGTTTTTT CASRQTNTGELFF
NA NA TRBJ2-7 TRBV28 12 TGTGCCAGCAGTTTGAACTTGTACGAGCAGTACTTC CASSLNLYEQYF
NA NA TRBJ2-2 TRBV2 14 TGTGCCAGCAGCACGACGGACAGCCCCGGGGAGCTGTTTTTT CASSTTDSPGELFF
NA few TRBJ1-5 TRBV4-1 13 TGCGCCAGCAGCCCTGACAAGAATCAGCCCCAGCATTTT CASSPDKNQPQHF
TRBD1 NA TRBJ2-3 TRBV12-5 16 TGTGCTAGTGGTTTGGCCGGGACAGGGATCACAGATACGCAGTATTTT CASGLAGTGITDTQYF
TRBD2 NA TRBJ2-7 TRBV10-3 15 TGTGCCATCAGTGAGTCTACTAGCGGGATCGACGAGCAGTACTTC CAISESTSGIDEQYF
TRBD1 NA TRBJ2-6 TRBV5-1 18 TGCGCCAGCAGCTCATTCCTACAGGGGGCATCTGGGGCCAACGTCCTGACTTTC CASSSFLQGASGANVLTF
TRBD1 few TRBJ2-3 TRBV5-4 15 TGTGCCAGCAGCTTGGGGCAGGGGGCGAGGGATACGCAGTATTTT CASSLGQGARDTQYF
TRBD1 NA TRBJ2-7 TRBV18 15 TGTGCCAGCTCCCAGACAGGGATTAATTCCTACGAGCAGTACTTC CASSQTGINSYEQYF
TRBD2 NA TRBJ2-7 TRBV5-6 17 TGTGCCAGCAGCTTGGCCGCGGGGGTAGGATTATCCTACGAGCAGTACTTC CASSLAAGVGLSYEQYF
NA few TRBJ1-1 TRBV19 15 TGTGCCAGTGGAAACAGCGGAGGGCCTCCACCTGAAGCTTTCTTT CASGNSGGPPPEAFF
NA NA TRBJ2-5 TRBV10-3 15 TGTGCCATCAGTGACCGTCCAGGGCCAGGCGTGGCCCAGTACTTC CAISDRPGPGVAQYF
TRBD1 NA TRBJ1-1 TRBV2 12 TGTGCCAGCCTGACAGGGGGTACTGAAGCTTTCTTT CASLTGGTEAFF
TRBD2 NA TRBJ2-2 TRBV27 16 TGTGCCACCACGGCTAGCGGGAGGGAAAGGACCGGGGAGCTGTTTTTT CATTASGRERTGELFF
TRBD1 NA TRBJ1-1 TRBV28 16 TGTGCCAGCACCCCCCGGGACAGGGGGCATACACTGGAAGCTTTCTTT CASTPRDRGHTLEAFF
TRBD2 NA TRBJ2-7 TRBV2 14 TGTGCCAGCAGTGACAGGGCGGGAGTCTACGAGCAGTACTTC CASSDRAGVYEQYF
NA NA TRBJ1-5 TRBV6-6 15 TGTGCCAGCAGTTATCCCGGTCGTAGCAATCAGCCCCAGCATTTT CASSYPGRSNQPQHF
NA NA TRBJ2-7 TRBV11-2 12 TGTGCCAGCAGTCTTACTAGACACGAGCAGTACTTC CASSLTRHEQYF